This passage covers 18 T cell receptor beta chains from one sample sequenced in a study of T cell responses to AZD1222 COVID-19 vaccine (dated by TCRdb to the early 2020s). Libraries were built with the immunoSEQ multiplex PCR assay. TCRdb carries this immuneACCESS record with in-frame sequences only. Its versions omit some clonotypes, under half of them owing to an unresolved V gene in the studies checked, with the rest unexplained. This sample gives around 120,000 clones in total; more than 75% of them show up just once. The ten largest account for about 4% of the sample. Interpreted using the paper, the time point label stands for: about 28 days (+/-7) after the second vaccine dose. The sample here was peripheral blood, taken 28 days after the second AZD1222 dose. These receptors came from an adult who received the AZD1222 COVID-19 vaccine.

This clone was recorded once. The rearrangement joins TRBV7-9 to TRBJ1-1; unclear D gene. This CDR3 has 14 amino acids. Between the trimmed V and J ends, which lost 2 bases and 1 base, there was a span of 8 bases. Looked up from germline, CDR1 is SEHNR and CDR2 is FQNEAQ (reference sequence). This chain's CDR3 is CASSLRRTNTEAFF. DNA for the CDR3: TGTGCCAGCAGCTTAAGAAGAACGAACACTGAAGCTTTCTTT.

This clone was detected once. The chain employs TRBV5-5 and TRBJ2-1; possible D gene TRBD2, 5 bases. The germline V and J ends were trimmed by 3 bases and 13 bases, with 17 bases remaining between them. This CDR3 has 13 residues. In germline, CDR1 is SGHKS, CDR2 YYEKEE (reference sequence). The CDR3 sequence: CASSSGRSERQFF. In DNA form, the CDR3 reads TGTGCCAGCAGCTCCGGACGTAGCGAACGTCAGTTCTTC.

The chain couples TRBV7-6 to TRBJ2-3, with D perhaps TRBD1 or TRBD2 (5 bases each). V lost 0 bases and J lost 3, with 13 bases in between. CDR3 length: 16 amino acids. Germline CDR1 and CDR2: SGHVS and FNYEAQ. CDR3 residues: CASSLAPGPYTDTQYF. In DNA form, the CDR3 reads TGTGCCAGCAGCTTAGCTCCGGGGCCTTATACAGATACGCAGTATTTT.

The chain has TRBV30 and TRBJ2-3; the match to TRBD2 covers 14 bases. This CDR3 is 14 amino acids long. Germline CDR1 GTSNPN, CDR2 SVGIG (reference sequence). V trimming: 3 bases; J trimming: 8 bases; junction bases outside the gene matches: 4. The CDR3 region has the DNA TGTGCCTGGAGGACTAGCGGGGGGGCAGGTACGCAGTATTTT. Encoded protein: CAWRTSGGAGTQYF.

The V gene is TRBV15, the J gene TRBJ2-5, with unresolved D. Germline V gene data show CDR1 as LNHNV and CDR2 as YYDKDF (reference sequence). The CDR3 spans 14 residues. Deletions cut 3 bases from V and 3 bases from J, with 11 bases between. The CDR3 DNA is TGTGCCACCAGCAGCTTGACTGAGGAAGAGACCCAGTACTTC. Translation: CATSSLTEEETQYF. The whole variable domain, remainder taken from reference TRBV15 and TRBJ2-5, is DAMVIQNPRYQVTQFGKPVTLSCSQTLNHNVMYWYQQKSSQAPKLLFHYYDKDFNNEADTPDNFQSRRPNTSFCFLDIRSPGLGDTAMYLCATSSLTEEETQYFGPGTRLLVL.

The gene calls are TRBV6-5 and TRBJ2-7; 7 bases are shared with TRBD1. V trimming: 6 bases; J trimming: 1 base; junction bases outside the gene matches: 6. CDR3 length equals 14 residues. In germline, CDR1 is MNHEY, CDR2 SVGAGI. This CDR3 reads CASRRTGESYEQYF. The CDR3 DNA follows: TGTGCCAGCAGACGTACAGGGGAATCCTACGAGCAGTACTTC.

This clone was seen only a few times. The rearrangement joins TRBV7-2 to TRBJ1-5; 7 nucleotides align to TRBD1. This CDR3 contains 15 residues. CDR1 and CDR2 (germline): SGHTA, FQGNSA. V trimming: 1 base; J trimming: 2 bases; junction bases outside the gene matches: 2. For the CDR3, the DNA is TGTGCCAGCAGCTTAGACGGACAGGGCAATCAGCCCCAGCATTTT. Its protein product is CASSLDGQGNQPQHF.

This chain links TRBV7-9 with TRBJ2-5; 9 bases fit TRBD1. Looked up from germline, CDR1 is SEHNR and CDR2 is FQNEAQ (reference sequence). V shed 3 bases, J shed 2 bases, and the junction held 4 bases outside the gene matches. There are 15 residues in the CDR3. The DNA for the CDR3 is TGTGCCAGCAGCTTTCAGACAGGGGGGCAAGAGACCCAGTACTTC. It codes for CASSFQTGGQETQYF.

In this sample, this clone turned up once. This chain connects TRBV3-1 (or the pseudogene TRBV3-2) to TRBJ2-2, with 7 bases identical to TRBD2. The CDR3 spans 15 residues. V was pared by 4 bases and J by 9 bases, with 11 bases of the junction left unmatched. Per the germline V gene, CDR1 is LGHDT and CDR2 is YNNKEL (reference sequence). For the CDR3, the DNA is TGTGCCAGCAGCCCCCGCCTAGCGGCAAACTGGGAGCTGTTTTTT. Translated: CASSPRLAANWELFF.

The rearrangement uses TRBV7-9 and TRBJ1-1; weak D call: TRBD1 (6 bases). The CDR3 has 15 residues. Germline CDR1 and CDR2: SEHNR and FQNEAQ (reference sequence). With 5 bases removed from V and 4 bases from J, the gap between germline ends came to 17 bases. The CDR3 nucleotides are TGTGCCAGCAGCCCCCAAGGGGGGGCCGGCACTGAAGCTTTCTTT. This codes for CASSPQGGAGTEAFF.

The chain carries TRBV29-1 and TRBJ1-2; 8 nucleotides line up with TRBD1. Germline CDR1 is SQVTM and CDR2 is ANQGSEA. Losses at the gene ends were 5 bases for V and 3 bases for J; bases not matched to a gene: 11. The CDR3 consists of 15 residues. The CDR3 loop is CSVIRDRGLDYGYTF. The CDR3 DNA sequence: TGCAGCGTTATCAGAGACAGGGGTCTAGACTATGGCTACACCTTC.

The chain combines TRBV12-3 or TRBV12-4 with TRBJ1-2; 8 bases are a match to TRBD1. CDR3 length: 13 amino acids. V dropped 6 bases and J dropped 5; count of bases not matched to a gene: 5. CDR3 coding DNA: TGTGCCAGCAGCCGGACAGGGACGTATGGCTACACCTTC. Its protein is CASSRTGTYGYTF.

The V call is TRBV29-1, the J call TRBJ1-5; 8 nucleotides match TRBD1. CDR1 is SQVTM and CDR2 is ANQGSEA in the germline V gene. V was clipped by 6 bases and J by 11 bases; unmatched bases: 15. The CDR3 extends over 14 amino acids. Here the CDR3 reads CSVGEGPGGRAQHF. The CDR3 nucleotides are TGCAGCGTCGGGGAGGGACCAGGGGGCAGGGCCCAGCATTTT.

This rearrangement joins TRBV10-3 to TRBJ2-2; 8 bases align to TRBD1. Trimming cost V 5 bases and J 1 base; bases outside gene matches: 3. Germline CDR1 and CDR2: ENHRY and SYGVKD. The CDR3 runs 15 residues. CDR3 amino acids: CAISNRGVNTGELFF. In DNA form, the CDR3 reads TGTGCCATCAGTAACAGGGGGGTGAACACCGGGGAGCTGTTTTTT.

The genes are TRBV7-8 and TRBJ1-1; D gene unclear. CDR3 size: 15 residues. V dropped 4 bases and J dropped 0 bases, with 12 bases sitting between them. Per the germline V gene, CDR1 is SGHVS and CDR2 is FQNEAQ. The CDR3 region is CASSWRRGMNTEAFF. In DNA, the CDR3 is TGTGCCAGCAGCTGGAGACGGGGAATGAACACTGAAGCTTTCTTT.

The rearrangement joins TRBV20-1 to TRBJ1-3; no clear D gene. The V gene's germline CDR1 is DFQATT and CDR2 SNEGSKA (reference sequence). The CDR3 spans 11 residues. V was cut by 3 bases and J by 3 bases, with 3 bases left in between. In nucleotides, the CDR3 is TGCAGTGCTAGCGTTGGAAACACCATATATTTT. This sequence encodes CSASVGNTIYF.

V is TRBV29-1 and J is TRBJ1-1; possible D gene TRBD1, 5 bases. This CDR3 spans 13 amino acids. Germline V gene data show CDR1 as SQVTM and CDR2 as ANQGSEA. V lost 7 bases, J lost 11 bases, and 23 bases lay in between. In DNA form, the CDR3 reads TGCAGCGGCACCGTGGGACGGACGGGGGAGGCTTTCTTT. It yields the protein CSGTVGRTGEAFF.

This sequence joins TRBV5-6 and TRBJ1-5; 9 bases agree with TRBD1. Germline loops: CDR1 SGHDT, CDR2 YYEEEE. V was clipped by 4 bases and J by 1 base; unmatched bases: 3. CDR3 length: 15 amino acids. CDR3 nucleotide sequence: TGTGCCAGCAGCACCGGGACAGGGAGCAATCAGCCCCAGCATTTT. It yields the protein CASSTGTGSNQPQHF.